The present entry profiles one T cell receptor beta chain with its context. Authors' methods: The authors estimated nucleated cell counts from reference gene primer amplification. Using immunoSEQ multiplex PCR, the repertoire was profiled, and TCRdb retains in-frame clones only, with some absent. The V and J calls and clone size are taken from that table; D and trimming were inferred from the DNA. The sample has 250,000 to 350,000 clones, approximately 91% seen once. These data originate in a study of blood T cell repertoires in COVID-19. On the study more broadly: The cDNA or gDNA used as material had been derived from T cells, B-cell-depleted T cells, or PBMCs.

The germline V gene encodes CDR1 LGHNA and CDR2 YSLEER. The CDR3 runs 16 residues. Unmatched junction bases numbered 8, after V lost 0 bases and J lost 9 bases. This chain connects TRBV4-3 to TRBJ2-1; the match to TRBD2 covers 10 bases. The source of this sequence is a man between 18 and 35 years old with active or convalescent COVID-19. Sequenced input: peripheral blood. The CDR3 DNA reads TGCGCCAGCAGCCAAGATCCAGCGGGGGGGCTCGGTGAGCAGTTCTTC. It encodes CASSQDPAGGLGEQFF.